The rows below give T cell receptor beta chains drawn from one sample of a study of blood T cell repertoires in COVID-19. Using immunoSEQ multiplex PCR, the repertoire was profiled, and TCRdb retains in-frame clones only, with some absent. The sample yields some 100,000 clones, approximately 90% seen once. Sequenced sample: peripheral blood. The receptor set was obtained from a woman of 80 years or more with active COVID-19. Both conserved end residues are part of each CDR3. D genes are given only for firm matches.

cdr3_aa: CASSPRRNEQFF
cdr3_nt: TGTGCCAGCAGCCCGAGGCGCAATGAGCAGTTCTTC
v_call: TRBV11-1
j_call: TRBJ2-1
d_call: .

cdr3_aa: CASSYPLYDISGRTQYF
cdr3_nt: TGTGCCAGCAGCTACCCCCTGTATGACATTTCGGGGAGGACCCAGTACTTC
v_call: TRBV27
j_call: TRBJ2-5
d_call: .

cdr3_aa: CASSNSGTGVFHGYTF
cdr3_nt: TGTGCCAGCAGCAACTCGGGGACAGGGGTATTCCATGGCTACACCTTC
v_call: TRBV27
j_call: TRBJ1-2
d_call: TRBD1

cdr3_aa: CASSYDRGADTQYF
cdr3_nt: TGTGCCAGCAGTTACGACAGGGGGGCAGATACGCAGTATTTT
v_call: TRBV6-5
j_call: TRBJ2-3
d_call: TRBD1

cdr3_aa: CASSLRQGINEKLFF
cdr3_nt: TGTGCCAGCAGCTTGAGACAGGGGATTAATGAAAAACTGTTTTTT
v_call: TRBV11-2
j_call: TRBJ1-4
d_call: TRBD1

cdr3_aa: CASSSGDRNQPQHF
cdr3_nt: TGTGCCAGCAGCTCCGGGGACAGGAATCAGCCCCAGCATTTT
v_call: TRBV7-2
j_call: TRBJ1-5
d_call: TRBD1

cdr3_aa: CASSYQGPDLQHF
cdr3_nt: TGTGCCAGCAGCTATCAGGGCCCCGACCTCCAGCATTTT
v_call: TRBV6-2/TRBV6-3
j_call: TRBJ1-5
d_call: .

cdr3_aa: CASSLLPGLGGEQYF
cdr3_nt: TGTGCCAGCAGCTTATTACCGGGACTAGGGGGCGAGCAGTACTTC
v_call: TRBV5-6
j_call: TRBJ2-7
d_call: TRBD2

cdr3_aa: CASSALAGVNEQYF
cdr3_nt: TGTGCCAGCAGCGCTCTAGCGGGAGTAAACGAGCAGTACTTC
v_call: TRBV9
j_call: TRBJ2-7
d_call: TRBD2

cdr3_aa: CASSLVVDYPSYEQYF
cdr3_nt: TGTGCCAGCAGCTTAGTGGTGGACTACCCCTCCTACGAGCAGTACTTC
v_call: TRBV7-2
j_call: TRBJ2-7
d_call: .

cdr3_aa: CASSLARYNEQFF
cdr3_nt: TGTGCCAGCAGCTTAGCGAGATACAATGAGCAGTTCTTC
v_call: TRBV7-8
j_call: TRBJ2-1
d_call: .

cdr3_aa: CASSFGLAGLSGELFF
cdr3_nt: TGTGCCAGCAGCTTCGGACTAGCGGGACTTTCCGGGGAGCTGTTTTTT
v_call: TRBV5-5
j_call: TRBJ2-2
d_call: TRBD2

cdr3_aa: CASSSLARASGEQFF
cdr3_nt: TGTGCCAGCAGCTCCTTAGCCCGAGCTAGTGGTGAGCAGTTCTTC
v_call: TRBV7-2
j_call: TRBJ2-1
d_call: .

cdr3_aa: CASSQNIYEQYF
cdr3_nt: TGTGCCAGCAGCCAAAATATATACGAGCAGTACTTC
v_call: TRBV3-1/TRBV3-2
j_call: TRBJ2-7
d_call: .

cdr3_aa: CASTPTPTSGRAGEQYF
cdr3_nt: TGTGCCAGCACTCCCACCCCGACTAGCGGGAGGGCTGGCGAGCAGTACTTC
v_call: TRBV9
j_call: TRBJ2-7
d_call: TRBD2

cdr3_aa: CASSPGMRGANVLTF
cdr3_nt: TGCGCCAGCAGTCCCGGGATGCGGGGGGCCAACGTCCTGACTTTC
v_call: TRBV5-1
j_call: TRBJ2-6
d_call: .

cdr3_aa: CASGTGGSGDTQYF
cdr3_nt: TGTGCCAGTGGCACAGGGGGCTCAGGAGATACGCAGTATTTT
v_call: TRBV19
j_call: TRBJ2-3
d_call: TRBD1